This T cell receptor (beta chain) appears in the sequencing data of a study of T cells in Graves' hyperthyroidism and ophthalmopathy. The germline V gene has CDR1 MNHEY and CDR2 SVGEGT. CDR3 length equals 11 residues. In regard to this clonotype: Germline and junction disagree at one end, which may indicate a read error.

The investigators amplified TCR beta CDR3 regions from RNA transcripts. Primed by the HTBI set, a first-round RT-PCR was run on the TCR CDR3. Each CDR3 protein is one row after TCRdb ran MiXCR on the multiplex PCR reads. The sample has some 360,000 distinct CDR3 sequences; more than 11% are singletons. Hyperthyroidism of Graves' type that showed no ophthalmopathy progression within 18 months was stable. The rearrangement links TRBV6-2 or TRBV6-3 to TRBJ1-1; D ambiguous. Sequencing was performed on blood. This sequence was found in a woman in her fifties or sixties with Graves' hyperthyroidism. As DNA, the CDR3 is TGTGCCAGCACTGGCCGAGCTGAAGCTTCCTTT. Its translation: CASTGRAEASF.